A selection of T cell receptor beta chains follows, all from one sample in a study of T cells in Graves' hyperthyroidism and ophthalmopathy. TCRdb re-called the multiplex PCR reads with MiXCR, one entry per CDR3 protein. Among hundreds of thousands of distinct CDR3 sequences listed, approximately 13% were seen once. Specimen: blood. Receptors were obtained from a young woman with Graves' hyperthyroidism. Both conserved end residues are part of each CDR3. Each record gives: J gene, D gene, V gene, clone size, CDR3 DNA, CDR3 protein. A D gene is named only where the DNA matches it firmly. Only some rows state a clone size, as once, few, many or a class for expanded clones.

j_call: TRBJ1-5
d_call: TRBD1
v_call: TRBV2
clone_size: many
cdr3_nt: TGTGCCAGCAAGTGGACAGGAAATCAGCCCCAGCATTTT
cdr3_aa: CASKWTGNQPQHF

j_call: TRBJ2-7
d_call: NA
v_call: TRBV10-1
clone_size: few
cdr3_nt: TGCGCCAGCAGTGAGGGGGTCCTCTACGAGCAGTACTTC
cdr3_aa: CASSEGVLYEQYF

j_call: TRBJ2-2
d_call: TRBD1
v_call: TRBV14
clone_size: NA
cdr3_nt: TGTGCCAGCAGCGACCGACAGGGGGGAGGCACCGGGGAGCTGTTTTTT
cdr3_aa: CASSDRQGGGTGELFF

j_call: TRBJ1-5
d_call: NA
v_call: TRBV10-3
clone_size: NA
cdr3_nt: TGTGCCACACAAAGGGGGGAAGGCAATCAGCCCCAGCATTTT
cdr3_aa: CATQRGEGNQPQHF

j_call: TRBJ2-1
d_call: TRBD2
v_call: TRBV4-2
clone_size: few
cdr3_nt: TGTGCCAGCAGCCACCTAGCGGGAGGCTTCGACAATGAGCAGTTCTTC
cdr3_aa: CASSHLAGGFDNEQFF

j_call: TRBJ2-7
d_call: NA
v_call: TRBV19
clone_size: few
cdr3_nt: TGTGCCAGTAGTCGGGGACGGGACTACGAGCAGTACTTC
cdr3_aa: CASSRGRDYEQYF

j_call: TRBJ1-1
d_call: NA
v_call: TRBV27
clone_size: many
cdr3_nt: TGTGCCAGCAGTCGAAGCGCAGGACTGAACACTGAAGCTTTCTTT
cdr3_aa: CASSRSAGLNTEAFF

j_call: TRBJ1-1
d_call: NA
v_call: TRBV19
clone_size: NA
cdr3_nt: TGTGCCAGTAGTAGGCAGGGGATGGGGCGGACTGAAGCTTTCTTT
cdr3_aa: CASSRQGMGRTEAFF

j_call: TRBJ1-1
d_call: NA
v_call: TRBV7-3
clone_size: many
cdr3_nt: TGTGCCAGCAGCCCTCATCTCAGGGGGAACACTGAAGCTTTCTTT
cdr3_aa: CASSPHLRGNTEAFF

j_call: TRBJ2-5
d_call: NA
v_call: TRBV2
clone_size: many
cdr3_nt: TGTGCCAGCAGACGGCGGAAAGACACCCAGTACTTC
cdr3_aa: CASRRRKDTQYF

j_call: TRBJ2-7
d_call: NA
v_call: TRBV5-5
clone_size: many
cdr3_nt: TGTGCCAGCAGCTTGGGGGCCTCCTACGAGCAGTACTTC
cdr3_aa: CASSLGASYEQYF

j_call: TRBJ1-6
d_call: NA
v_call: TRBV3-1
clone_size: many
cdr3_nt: TGTGCCAGCAGCTCGGACAGTCCGAGCTCCTATAATTCACCCCTCCACTTT
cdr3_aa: CASSSDSPSSYNSPLHF

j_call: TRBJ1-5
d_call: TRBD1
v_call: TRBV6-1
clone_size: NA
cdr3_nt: TGTGCCAGCAAATCGACAGGGATCCTTAATCAGCCCCAGCATTTT
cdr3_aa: CASKSTGILNQPQHF

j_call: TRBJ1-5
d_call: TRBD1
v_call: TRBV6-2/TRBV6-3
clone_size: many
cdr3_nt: TGTGCCAGCAGTTACCGCTTGGACAGGGGACCCAATCAGCCCCAGCATTTT
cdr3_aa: CASSYRLDRGPNQPQHF

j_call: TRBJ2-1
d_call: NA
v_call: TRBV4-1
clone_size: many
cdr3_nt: TGCGCCAGCAGCCAGATTGCGGGAAGCTCCTACAATGAGCAGTTCTTC
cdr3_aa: CASSQIAGSSYNEQFF

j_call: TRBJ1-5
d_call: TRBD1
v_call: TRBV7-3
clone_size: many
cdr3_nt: TGTGCCAGCAGCAAGCACCGGGACAGGGTGCAAGATCAGCCCCAGCATTTT
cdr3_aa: CASSKHRDRVQDQPQHF

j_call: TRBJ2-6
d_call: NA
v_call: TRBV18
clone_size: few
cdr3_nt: TGTGCCAGCTCACTGGTGTCCAGGGTGGGCGCCGGGGCCAACGTCCTGACTTTC
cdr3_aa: CASSLVSRVGAGANVLTF

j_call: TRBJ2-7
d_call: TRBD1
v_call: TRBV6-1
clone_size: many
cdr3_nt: TGTGCCAGCAGTGAAGCGAGAATGGACAGGGGACGAGAGCAGTACTTC
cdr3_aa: CASSEARMDRGREQYF

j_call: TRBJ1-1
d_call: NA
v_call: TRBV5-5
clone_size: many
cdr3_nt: TGTGCCAGCAGCTTGCGATCCCCCCCGGTCACTGAAGCTTTCTTT
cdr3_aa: CASSLRSPPVTEAFF

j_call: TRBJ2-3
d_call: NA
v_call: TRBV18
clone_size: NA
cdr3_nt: TGTGCCAGCCCCCGAAAACAGGGCCCAGATACGCAGTATTTT
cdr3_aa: CASPRKQGPDTQYF

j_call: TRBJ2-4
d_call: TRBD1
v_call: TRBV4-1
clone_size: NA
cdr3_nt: TGCGCCAGCAGCCAAGAACCCGGCAGGGGGCTTAACATTCAGTACTTC
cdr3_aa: CASSQEPGRGLNIQYF

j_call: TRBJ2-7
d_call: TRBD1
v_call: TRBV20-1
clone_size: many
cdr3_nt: TGCAGTGCTAGAGATTTATTTCGGGACAGTACCTACGAGCAGTACTTC
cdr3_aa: CSARDLFRDSTYEQYF

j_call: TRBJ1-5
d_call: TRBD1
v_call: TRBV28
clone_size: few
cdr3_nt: TGTGCCAGCAGTCGCGGGACAGCGCTTATCCTAGGTGGCAATCAGCCCCAGCATTTT
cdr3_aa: CASSRGTALILGGNQPQHF

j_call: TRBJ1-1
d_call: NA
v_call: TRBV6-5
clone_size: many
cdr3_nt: TGTGCCAGCAGTTACTCGGCCCCGACTGAAGCTTTCTTT
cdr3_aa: CASSYSAPTEAFF

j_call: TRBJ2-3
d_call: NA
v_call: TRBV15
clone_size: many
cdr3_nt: TGTGCCACCAGCAGAGACAGCGACTTCGATACGCAGTATTTT
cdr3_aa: CATSRDSDFDTQYF

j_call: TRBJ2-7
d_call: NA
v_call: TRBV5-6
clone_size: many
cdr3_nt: TGTGCCAGCAGTTCCGGGACTCCGGGTCCCTACGAGCAGTACTTC
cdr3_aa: CASSSGTPGPYEQYF

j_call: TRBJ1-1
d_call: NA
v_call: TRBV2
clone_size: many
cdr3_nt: TGTGCCAGCCCAGGGGCCTCGTCTGAAGCTTTCTTT
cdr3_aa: CASPGASSEAFF

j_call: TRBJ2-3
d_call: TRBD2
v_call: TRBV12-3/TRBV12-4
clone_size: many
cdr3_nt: TGTGCCAGCAGGTCTAGACTAGCGGGCACAGATACGCAGTATTTT
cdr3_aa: CASRSRLAGTDTQYF

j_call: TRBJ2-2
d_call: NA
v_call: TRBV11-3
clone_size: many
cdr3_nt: TGTGCCAGCAGCTTAGGGGGGGTGCGGTTCGCCGGGGAGCTGTTTTTT
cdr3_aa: CASSLGGVRFAGELFF

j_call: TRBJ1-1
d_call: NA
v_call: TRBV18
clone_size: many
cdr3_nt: TGTGCCAGCTCACCACAGAGTGGAGAGGCAGCTTTCTTT
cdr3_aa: CASSPQSGEAAFF

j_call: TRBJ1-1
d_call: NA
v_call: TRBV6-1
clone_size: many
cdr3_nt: TGTGCCAGCAGTGGACGGGGGGACACTGAAGCTTTCTTT
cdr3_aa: CASSGRGDTEAFF

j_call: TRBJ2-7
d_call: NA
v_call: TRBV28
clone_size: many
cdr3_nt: TGTGCCAGCAGGAAAGGAGGGCCCTCCTACGAGCAGTACTTC
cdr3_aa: CASRKGGPSYEQYF

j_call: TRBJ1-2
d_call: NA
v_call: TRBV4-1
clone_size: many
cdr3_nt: TGCGCCAGCAGCCAAGAGGGGTATGGCTACACCTTC
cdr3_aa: CASSQEGYGYTF

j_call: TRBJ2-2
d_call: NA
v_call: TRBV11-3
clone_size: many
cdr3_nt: TGTGCCAGCACCTCAGACGGGAACACGAACACCGGGGAGCTGTTTTTT
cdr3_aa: CASTSDGNTNTGELFF

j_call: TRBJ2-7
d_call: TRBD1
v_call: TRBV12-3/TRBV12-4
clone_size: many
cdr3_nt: TGTGCCAGCAGTTTGGTATTTGGACAGGGGGCCTACGAGCAGTACTTC
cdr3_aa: CASSLVFGQGAYEQYF

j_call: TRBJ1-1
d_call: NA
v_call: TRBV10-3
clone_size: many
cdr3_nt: TGTGCCATCAGGGCCTCCTTGGCGAACACTGAAGCTTTCTTT
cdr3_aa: CAIRASLANTEAFF

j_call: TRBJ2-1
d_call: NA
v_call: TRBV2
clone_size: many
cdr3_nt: TGTGCCAGCAGACCTCTTCGACTGAAAAATGAGCAGTTCTTC
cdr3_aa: CASRPLRLKNEQFF

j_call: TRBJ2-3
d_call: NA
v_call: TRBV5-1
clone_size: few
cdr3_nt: TGCGCCAGCAGCTTGGCCCTAGGACCAGCGGGCTCCACAGATACGCAGTATTTT
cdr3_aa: CASSLALGPAGSTDTQYF

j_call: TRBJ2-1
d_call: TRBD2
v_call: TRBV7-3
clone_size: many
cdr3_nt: TGTGCCAGCAGCGTACTAGCGGGACCAAACAATGAGCAGTTCTTC
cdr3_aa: CASSVLAGPNNEQFF

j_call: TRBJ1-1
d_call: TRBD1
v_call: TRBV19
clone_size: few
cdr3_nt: TGTGCCAGTAATCCTCCAGGGGGCCGGGCTGAAGCTTTCTTT
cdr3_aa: CASNPPGGRAEAFF

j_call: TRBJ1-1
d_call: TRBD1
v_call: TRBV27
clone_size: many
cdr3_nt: TGTGCCAGCAGTCCGGGGACAGTCACTGAAGCTTTCTTT
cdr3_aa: CASSPGTVTEAFF

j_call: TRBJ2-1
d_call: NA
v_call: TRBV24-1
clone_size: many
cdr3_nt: TGTGCCACCAGTGGGGGGGGCGGGGGTAAATACAATGAGCAGTTCTTC
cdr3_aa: CATSGGGGGKYNEQFF

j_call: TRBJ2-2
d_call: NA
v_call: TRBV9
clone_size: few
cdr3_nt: TGTGCCAGCAGCGTAGGAAGGGACAAGAAAATTAACACCGGGGAGCTGTTTTTT
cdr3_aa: CASSVGRDKKINTGELFF

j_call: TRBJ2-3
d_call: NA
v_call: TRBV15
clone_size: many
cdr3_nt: TGTGCCACCAGCGCAGTCACAGATACGCAGTATTTT
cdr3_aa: CATSAVTDTQYF

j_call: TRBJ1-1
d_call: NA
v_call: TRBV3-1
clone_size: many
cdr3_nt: TGTGCCAGCAGCCAAGATGGGTCGGGGACTGTGAACACTGAAGCTTTCTTT
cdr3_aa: CASSQDGSGTVNTEAFF

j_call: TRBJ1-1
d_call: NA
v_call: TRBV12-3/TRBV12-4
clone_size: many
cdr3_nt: TGTGCCAGCAGCTTGGCGTCGAACACTGAAGCTTTCTTT
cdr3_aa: CASSLASNTEAFF

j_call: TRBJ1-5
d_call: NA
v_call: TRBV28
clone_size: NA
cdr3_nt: TGTGCCAACAGCCCCCCGACAGGCGGTCAGCCCCAGCATTTT
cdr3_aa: CANSPPTGGQPQHF

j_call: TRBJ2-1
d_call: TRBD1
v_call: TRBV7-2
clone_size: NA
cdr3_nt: TGTGCCAGCAGCCAAACTCCGGGACAGGGGGCCAATGAGCAGTTCTTC
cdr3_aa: CASSQTPGQGANEQFF

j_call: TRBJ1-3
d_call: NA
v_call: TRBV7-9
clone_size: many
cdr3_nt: TGTGCCAGCAGCGCCATGGGTTGGTCTGGAAACACCATATATTTT
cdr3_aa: CASSAMGWSGNTIYF

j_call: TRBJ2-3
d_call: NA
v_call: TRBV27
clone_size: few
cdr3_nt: TGTGCCGTGGATACGCAGTATTTT
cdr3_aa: CAVDTQYF

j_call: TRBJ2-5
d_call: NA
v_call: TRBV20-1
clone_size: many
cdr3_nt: TGCAGTGCTAGGGAATCAGGGGACTATCAAGAGACCCAGTACTTC
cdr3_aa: CSARESGDYQETQYF